The sequence of this T cell receptor beta chain was determined in a study of cytomegalovirus exposure and HLA in healthy donors. PCR used 60 Vbeta primers and 13 Jbeta primers. Repertoires were generated with immunoSEQ multiplex PCR, while TCRdb's copy carries only in-frame clones and drops some. This table holds some 150,000 clones, approximately 90% found once. CDR1 is SGDLS, CDR2 YYNGEE, per germline. This CDR3 spans 15 amino acids. With 4 bases clipped from V and 2 bases from J, the junction kept 4 bases outside the gene matches. The chain uses TRBV9 and TRBJ2-7, with TRBD2 matching 12 bases. The sequence was obtained from a woman aged 30 to 39 in good health and CMV-seronegative. The sequenced material came from PBMCs. CDR3 residues: CASSQTSGGTYEQYF. The CDR3 coding sequence is TGTGCCAGCAGCCAAACTAGCGGGGGGACCTACGAGCAGTACTTC.